This T cell receptor (beta chain) is drawn from a study of control samples from healthy donors and cancer patients. The CDR3 covers 15 residues. Trimming took off 8 bases at V and 1 base at J, with 14 bases between the two ends. CDR1 KGHDR and CDR2 SFDVKD come from the germline V gene. Some clones are missing from TCRdb's copy, which holds only in-frame ones; the method was immunoSEQ multiplex PCR. The table shows roughly 70,000 clones, with approximately 94% occurring only once. This TCR was recovered from a woman aged 30 to 39 in good health. The sequencing sample was made of blood. The chain couples TRBV24-1 to TRBJ2-1; TRBD2 is a possible D gene (6 bases). CDR3 protein: CATTSAEGSYNEQFF. CDR3 nucleotides: TGTGCCACCACATCGGCGGAGGGATCCTACAATGAGCAGTTCTTC.